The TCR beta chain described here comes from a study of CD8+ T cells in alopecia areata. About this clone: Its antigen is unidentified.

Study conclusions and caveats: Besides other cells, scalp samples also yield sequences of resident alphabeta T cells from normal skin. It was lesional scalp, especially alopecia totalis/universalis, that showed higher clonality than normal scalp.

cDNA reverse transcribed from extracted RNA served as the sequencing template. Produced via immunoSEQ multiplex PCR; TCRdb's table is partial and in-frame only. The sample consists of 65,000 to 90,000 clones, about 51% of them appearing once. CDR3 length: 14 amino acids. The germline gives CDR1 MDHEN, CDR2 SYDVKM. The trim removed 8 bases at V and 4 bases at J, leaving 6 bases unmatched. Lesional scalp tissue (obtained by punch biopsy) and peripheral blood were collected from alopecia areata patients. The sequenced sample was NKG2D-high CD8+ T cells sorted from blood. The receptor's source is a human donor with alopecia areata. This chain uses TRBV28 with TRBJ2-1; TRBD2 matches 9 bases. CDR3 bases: TGTGCCAGCTCGACTAGCGGAGAATACAATGAGCAGTTCTTC. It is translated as CASSTSGEYNEQFF.